The present entry profiles one TCR beta chain with its context. With 5 bases clipped from V and 4 bases from J, the junction kept 10 bases outside the gene matches. Germline assignment: CDR1 SGHAT and CDR2 FQNNGV. The CDR3 sequence is 15 residues long. The record originates from a study of blood T cell repertoires in COVID-19. The wider study: Collection of acute and convalescent COVID-19 samples took place in the United States, Italy and Spain. Sample material is recorded as cDNA or gDNA derived from T cells, B-cell-depleted T cells, or PBMCs.

In the authors' methods: Amplified reference gene primers provided the basis for estimating nucleated cell counts. Sequencing used immunoSEQ multiplex PCR; TCRdb keeps in-frame clones, though not all of them. The V and J calls and clone size are taken from that table; D and trimming were inferred from the DNA. The table shows fewer than 150,000 clones, with roughly 86% occurring only once. Sequencing used peripheral blood. The sequence was obtained from a woman between 50 and 59 years old who had recovered from COVID-19. The chain links TRBV11-2 to TRBJ2-5; 7 bases are a match to TRBD1. The CDR3 is CASSTTGALIETQYF. As DNA, the CDR3 is TGTGCCAGCAGCACCACAGGGGCACTAATAGAGACCCAGTACTTC.